This TCR beta chain originates from a study of T cell responses to AZD1222 COVID-19 vaccine. Overall study results and limits: When two AZD1222 doses had been given, Spike-specific TCR breadth and depth rose.

This CDR3 region has 17 residues. About this clone itself: Its target is not known.

The protocol was immunoSEQ multiplex PCR, while the TCRdb copy is restricted to in-frame clones and leaves out a portion. This repertoire shows about 180,000 clones, around 88% found once; its top ten account for approximately 0.5%. Here the sequenced sample was peripheral blood, taken on day 0 of AZD1222 vaccination. The chain combines TRBV21-1 with TRBJ1-2. TRBV21-1 constitutes a pseudogene. This TCR came from an adult in good health. CDR3 sequence reads: CASSKEGCQEVTYGYTF. The CDR3 bases are TGTGCCAGCAGCAAAGAAGGTTGCCAGGAGGTTACCTATGGCTACACCTTC.